This T cell receptor beta chain came from a study of T-cell reconstitution after alpha-beta-depleted transplantation in children. Preparation of the TCRbeta library was carried out with unique molecular identifiers. TCRdb used MiXCR to reprocess the PCR reads, holding one entry per CDR3 protein. Of about 540,000 distinct CDR3 sequences listed, 15% to 20% are singletons. Trimming removed 3 bases at V and 6 bases at J, with 17 bases between. The CDR3 is 15 residues long. Germline values: CDR1 KGHSH, CDR2 LQKENI. Sequenced material: PBMCs from the stem cell graft donor, taken from the stem cell graft. The source of this sequence is a human donor who donated a stem cell graft to a child with acute lymphoblastic leukemia. The chain is built from TRBV18 and TRBJ1-1; D is perhaps TRBD1 (6 bases). CDR3 nucleotides: TGTGCCAGCTCACCGAGGCTACAGGGCGCCGCTGAAGCTTTCTTT. It encodes CASSPRLQGAAEAFF.